This record looks at one T cell receptor beta chain sequence and its context. A read error may produce the germline difference seen at one junction end. As part of sample collection, lesional scalp punch biopsies and peripheral blood were taken from alopecia areata patients. CD4+ and CD8+ T cells were sorted from PBMCs stained for CD3, CD4 and CD8. These data come from a study of CD8+ T cells in alopecia areata. Study summary: Patients in the treated group were given tofacitinib by mouth, 5 to 10 mg twice a day.

The length of the CDR3 is 10 residues. Germline V CDR1 and CDR2: MNHEY, SMNVEV (reference sequence). Investigators isolated RNA and reverse transcribed it into cDNA to act as the sequencing template. Only in-frame clones appear in the TCRdb table, and some are missing; sequencing was by immunoSEQ multiplex PCR. Of some 170,000 clones in the sample, more than 60% are singletons; the top ten hold around 1.8%. This specimen was CD4+ T cells sorted from blood, taken at week 0. The rearrangement uses TRBV27 and TRBJ2-3; D gene ambiguous. The clonotype comes from a human donor with alopecia areata. CDR3 in DNA: TGTGCCAGCGGCACGGATACGCAGTATTTT. Protein sequence: CASGTDTQYF.